This passage covers 8 T cell receptor beta chains from one sample sequenced in a study of technical replicates of blood from several donors. TCRdb's table, derived via immunoSEQ multiplex PCR, lists solely in-frame clones and lacks some. The sample carries 60,000 to 85,000 clones, around 97% recorded once. Sequencing was performed on T cells isolated from PBMCs. The receptors derive from a human donor in good health.

The genes are TRBV28 and TRBJ2-7; 12 positions agree with TRBD1. The V gene end was trimmed by 6 bases and the J gene end by 2 bases; junction bases not matched to a gene: 5. The CDR3 runs to 15 residues. Germline values: CDR1 MDHEN, CDR2 SYDVKM. The CDR3: CASRGDRGQTYEQYF. CDR3 nucleotides: TGTGCCAGCAGAGGGGACAGGGGGCAAACCTACGAGCAGTACTTC.

The chain couples TRBV5-4 to TRBJ1-1, with TRBD1 matching over 11 bases. Germline V gene sequence: CDR1 SGHNT, CDR2 YYREEE (reference sequence). With 3 bases clipped from V and 3 bases from J, the junction kept 10 bases outside the gene matches. The CDR3 consists of 17 residues. CDR3 residues: CASSSLGDRGFDTEAFF. CDR3 bases: TGTGCCAGCAGCTCCTTAGGGGACAGGGGGTTCGACACTGAAGCTTTCTTT.

This chain connects TRBV27 to TRBJ2-1, with D maybe TRBD2 (6 bases). The CDR3 contains 15 residues. CDR1 is MNHEY, CDR2 SMNVEV, per germline (reference sequence). Trimming took 7 bases from V and 7 from J, leaving 20 bases between them. CDR3 amino acids: CASNESGPRGNEQFF. CDR3 in DNA: TGTGCCAGCAACGAATCCGGGCCTCGGGGGAATGAGCAGTTCTTC.

The chain employs TRBV11-2 and TRBJ1-3; TRBD1 agrees at 7 bases. The trim removed 5 bases at V and 4 bases at J, leaving 5 bases unmatched. The CDR3 is 14 residues long. Germline assignment: CDR1 SGHAT and CDR2 FQNNGV. CDR3 coding DNA: TGTGCCAGCAGCCATGGACAGGTCGGAAACACCATATATTTT. Translated: CASSHGQVGNTIYF.

This clone was recorded only once. The genes are TRBV19 and TRBJ2-3; a possible D gene is TRBD2 (6 bases). The CDR3 has 12 residues. Germline V gene lookup returns CDR1 LNHDA and CDR2 SQIVND (reference sequence). V gave up 6 bases and J gave up 5 bases, with 9 bases separating them. The CDR3 coding sequence is TGTGCCAGTAGACGGGAGTTAGATACGCAGTATTTT. It translates to CASRRELDTQYF.

This rearrangement joins TRBV6-5 to TRBJ2-3; D ambiguous. This CDR3 is built from 14 residues. CDR1 is MNHEY and CDR2 is SVGAGI in the germline V gene. Trimming took off 7 bases at V and 4 bases at J, with 15 bases between the two ends. Written as DNA, the CDR3 is TGTGCCAGCACCACAGCCGGCCGACCAGATACGCAGTATTTT. Translated, it gives CASTTAGRPDTQYF.

The chain is built from TRBV5-4 and TRBJ2-7, with a tentative D call TRBD1 (5 bases). The CDR3 is 13 amino acids. V was pared by 0 bases and J by 6 bases, with 10 bases between. Per germline, CDR1 SGHNT and CDR2 YYREEE (reference sequence). Here the CDR3 DNA reads TGTGCCAGCAGCTTGGGACCTAGGGGCGAGCAGTACTTC. Translating it yields CASSLGPRGEQYF.

The chain is built from TRBV7-9 and TRBJ1-2; D is unclear. CDR1 and CDR2 from the germline V gene are SEHNR and FQNEAQ (reference sequence). Trimming stripped 5 bases from V and 4 bases from J, with 17 bases between. The CDR3 is 15 amino acids. CDR3 nucleotides: TGTGCCAGCAGCCCGAAAGCAGGAGGTACCTATGGCTACACCTTC. Protein sequence: CASSPKAGGTYGYTF.